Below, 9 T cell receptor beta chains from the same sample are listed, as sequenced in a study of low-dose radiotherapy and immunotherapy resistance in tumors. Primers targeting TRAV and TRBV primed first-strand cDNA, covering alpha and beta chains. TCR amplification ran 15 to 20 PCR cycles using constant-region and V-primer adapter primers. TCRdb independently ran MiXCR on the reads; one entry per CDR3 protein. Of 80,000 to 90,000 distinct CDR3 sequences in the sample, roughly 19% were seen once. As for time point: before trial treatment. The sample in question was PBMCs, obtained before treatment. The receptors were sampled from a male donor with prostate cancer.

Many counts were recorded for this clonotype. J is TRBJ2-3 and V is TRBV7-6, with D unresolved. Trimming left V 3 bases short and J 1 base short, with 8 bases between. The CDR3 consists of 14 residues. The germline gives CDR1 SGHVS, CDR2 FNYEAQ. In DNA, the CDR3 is TGTGCCAGCAGCTTTAGTCTCGGCACAGATACGCAGTATTTT. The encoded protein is CASSFSLGTDTQYF.

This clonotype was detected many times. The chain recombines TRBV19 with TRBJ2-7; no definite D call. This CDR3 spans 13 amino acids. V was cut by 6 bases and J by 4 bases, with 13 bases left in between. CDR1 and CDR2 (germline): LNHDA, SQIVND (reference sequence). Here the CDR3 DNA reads TGTGCCAGTAGCATGTACGTAAATTACGAGCAGTACTTC. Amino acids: CASSMYVNYEQYF.

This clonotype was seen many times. The CDR3 bases are TGTGCCAGCAGTCCTGTGACAGGGTATAGCAATCAGCCCCAGCATTTT. Protein sequence: CASSPVTGYSNQPQHF. The V call is TRBV27, the J call TRBJ1-5; 7 bases fit TRBD1. There are 16 residues in the CDR3. The V segment lost 5 bases and the J segment 0 bases; nucleotides outside the gene matches: 7. Per germline, CDR1 MNHEY and CDR2 SMNVEV (reference sequence).

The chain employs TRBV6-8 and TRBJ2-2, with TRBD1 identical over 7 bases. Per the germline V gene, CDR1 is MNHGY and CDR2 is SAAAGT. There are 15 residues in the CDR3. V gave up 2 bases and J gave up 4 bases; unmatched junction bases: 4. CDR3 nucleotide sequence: TGTGCCAGCAGTTACCAGGGACAGTTCACCGGGGAGCTGTTTTTT. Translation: CASSYQGQFTGELFF.

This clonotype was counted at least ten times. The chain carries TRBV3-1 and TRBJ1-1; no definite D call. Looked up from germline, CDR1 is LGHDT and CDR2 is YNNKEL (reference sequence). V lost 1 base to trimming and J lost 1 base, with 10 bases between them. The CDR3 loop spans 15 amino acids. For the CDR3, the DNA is TGTGCCAGCAGCCAAGGACTACAGAGGAACACTGAAGCTTTCTTT. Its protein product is CASSQGLQRNTEAFF.

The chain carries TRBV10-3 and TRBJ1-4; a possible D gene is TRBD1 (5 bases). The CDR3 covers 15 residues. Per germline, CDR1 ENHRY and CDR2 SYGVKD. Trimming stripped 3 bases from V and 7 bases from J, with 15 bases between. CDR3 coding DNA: TGTGCCATCAGTGATAGAGCGACAGTCGGTGAAAAACTGTTTTTT. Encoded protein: CAISDRATVGEKLFF.

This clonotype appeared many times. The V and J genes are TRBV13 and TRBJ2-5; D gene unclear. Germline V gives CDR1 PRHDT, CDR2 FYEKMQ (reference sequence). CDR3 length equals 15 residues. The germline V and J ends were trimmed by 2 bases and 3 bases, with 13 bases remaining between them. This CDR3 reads CASSLTPGLEETQYF. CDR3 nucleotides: TGTGCCAGCAGCTTAACCCCCGGGTTGGAAGAGACCCAGTACTTC.

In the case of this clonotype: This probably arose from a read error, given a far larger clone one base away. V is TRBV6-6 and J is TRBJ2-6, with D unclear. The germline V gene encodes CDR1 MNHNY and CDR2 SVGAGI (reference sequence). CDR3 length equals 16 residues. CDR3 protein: CVSSYEVLTGANVLTF. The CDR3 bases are TGTGTCAGCAGTTACGAGGTTTTGACTGGGGCCAACGTCCTGACTTTC.

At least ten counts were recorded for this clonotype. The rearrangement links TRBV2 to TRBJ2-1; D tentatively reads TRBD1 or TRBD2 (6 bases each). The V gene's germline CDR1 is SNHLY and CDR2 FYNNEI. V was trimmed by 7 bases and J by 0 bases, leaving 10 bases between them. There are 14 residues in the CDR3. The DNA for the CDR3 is TGTGCCAGCAAGGGGGGCAGCTCCTACAATGAGCAGTTCTTC. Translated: CASKGGSSYNEQFF.